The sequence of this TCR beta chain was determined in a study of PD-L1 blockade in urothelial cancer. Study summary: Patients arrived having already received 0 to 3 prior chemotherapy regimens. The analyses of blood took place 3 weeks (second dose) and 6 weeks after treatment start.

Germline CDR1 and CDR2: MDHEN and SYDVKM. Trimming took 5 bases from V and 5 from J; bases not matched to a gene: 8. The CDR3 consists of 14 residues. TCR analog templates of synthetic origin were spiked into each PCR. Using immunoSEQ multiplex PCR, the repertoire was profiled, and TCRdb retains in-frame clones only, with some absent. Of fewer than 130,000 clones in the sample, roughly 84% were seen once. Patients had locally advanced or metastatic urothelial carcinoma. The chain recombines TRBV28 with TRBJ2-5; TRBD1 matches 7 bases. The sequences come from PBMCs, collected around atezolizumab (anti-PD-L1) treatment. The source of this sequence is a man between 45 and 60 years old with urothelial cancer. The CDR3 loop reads CASSEYRGGETQYF. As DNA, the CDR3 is TGTGCCAGCAGTGAATACAGGGGCGGTGAGACCCAGTACTTC. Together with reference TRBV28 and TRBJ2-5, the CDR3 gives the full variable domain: DVKVTQSSRYLVKRTGEKVFLECVQDMDHENMFWYRQDPGLGLRLIYFSYDVKMKEKGDIPEGYSVSREKKERFSLILESASTNQTSMYLCASSEYRGGETQYFGPGTRLLVL.